One sample yielded the 15 T cell receptor beta chains listed below, sequenced in a study of CD8+ T cells in alopecia areata. Treatment denoted: oral pan-JAK inhibitor, 5-10 mg twice daily. RNA, once extracted, was reverse transcribed into cDNA for use as the sequencing template. Data came from immunoSEQ multiplex PCR; TCRdb stores just in-frame clones and leaves some out. In the table there are some 200,000 clones, approximately 47% of which are singletons. The sample in question was CD4+ T cells sorted from blood, obtained at approximately week 36, from a patient treated with tofacitinib. The receptors come from a human donor with alopecia areata.

This clone was seen at least ten times. The sample holds other DNA sequences that translate to the same CDR3. The rearrangement links TRBV4-2 to TRBJ1-2; maybe TRBD1 (5 bases). V was pared by 0 bases and J by 2 bases, with 7 bases between. This CDR3 comprises 14 residues. The V gene's germline CDR1 is LGHNA and CDR2 YNFKEQ. The DNA of the CDR3 is TGTGCCAGCAGCCAAGATGGGGGAAACTATGGCTACACCTTC. Protein sequence: CASSQDGGNYGYTF.

The chain carries TRBV4-1 and TRBJ2-5; D is unclear. Germline lookup yields CDR1 MGHRA and CDR2 YSYEKL. V was shortened by 2 bases and J by 1 base, with 14 bases between the two germline ends. The CDR3 sequence is 16 residues long. For the CDR3, the DNA is TGCGCCAGCAGCCAAACCCTAACGTGGGGCCAAGAGACCCAGTACTTC. Its protein is CASSQTLTWGQETQYF.

Worth noting for this clone: In the same sample, other DNA sequences code for this CDR3. CDR3 sequence: CASSSQGGNQPQHF. CDR3 in DNA: TGTGCCAGCAGCTCTCAGGGGGGTAATCAGCCCCAGCATTTT. The chain recombines TRBV7-2 with TRBJ1-5; 7 nucleotides line up with TRBD1. Germline trimming cut 4 bases from V and 4 bases from J; bases unmatched to any gene: 4. Per the germline V gene, CDR1 is SGHTA and CDR2 is FQGNSA. CDR3 length: 14 residues.

The CDR3 here is CATSRDLLQSYEQYF. CDR3 coding DNA: TGTGCCACCAGCAGAGATTTGCTACAATCCTACGAGCAGTACTTC. The genes are TRBV15 and TRBJ2-5, with D hard to call. Gene TRBJ2-7 matches the end of the DNA better, so the J call may be wrong. The CDR3 length is 15 residues. The germline gives CDR1 LNHNV, CDR2 YYDKDF (reference sequence).

This clone was found a few times. V and J are TRBV4-1 and TRBJ2-2; 7 bases agree with TRBD2. The germline gives CDR1 MGHRA, CDR2 YSYEKL. Germline trimming cut 3 bases from V and 5 bases from J; bases unmatched to any gene: 9. The CDR3 sequence is 16 residues long. DNA for the CDR3: TGCGCCAGCAGCCAGGGTCGGGGAGGGGATACCGGGGAGCTGTTTTTT. Its protein product is CASSQGRGGDTGELFF.

This clone was observed a handful of times. The chain carries TRBV5-1 and TRBJ2-3, with D perhaps TRBD1 (5 bases). Trimming stripped 4 bases from V and 2 bases from J, with 20 bases between. CDR1 is SGHRS, CDR2 YFSETQ, per germline. The CDR3 is 17 residues long. DNA of the CDR3: TGCGCCAGCAGCCTAACGACAGACCCTCTACACACAGATACGCAGTATTTT. As protein: CASSLTTDPLHTDTQYF.

The chain has TRBV29-1 and TRBJ2-1; no clear D gene. Germline-derived CDR1 and CDR2 are SQVTM and ANQGSEA. Trimming shortened V by 3 bases and J by 3 bases, and 15 bases separated the two germline ends. This CDR3 region has 15 residues. Here the CDR3 reads CSVDRSGLFYNEQFF. DNA for the CDR3: TGCAGCGTTGATCGGTCAGGTTTATTCTACAATGAGCAGTTCTTC.

The rearrangement joins TRBV7-9 to TRBJ2-2; D assignment may be TRBD1 or TRBD2 (5 bases each). The CDR3 contains 14 residues. Between the trimmed V and J ends, which lost 2 bases and 7 bases, there was a span of 11 bases. From germline, CDR1 is SEHNR and CDR2 FQNEAQ (reference sequence). The CDR3 nucleotides read TGTGCCAGCAGCTTACAGGGAGTCGGCGGGGAGCTGTTTTTT. Its protein is CASSLQGVGGELFF.

On this clone itself: The identical CDR3 is also encoded by other nucleotide sequences in the sample. The chain couples TRBV18 to TRBJ2-5; D is ambiguous. V was cut by 3 bases and J by 0 bases, with 2 bases left in between. This CDR3 has 12 residues. Looked up from germline, CDR1 is KGHSH and CDR2 is LQKENI. CDR3 sequence: CASSPYQETQYF. CDR3 bases: TGTGCCAGCTCACCGTACCAAGAGACCCAGTACTTC. The full variable domain, its missing parts supplied by reference TRBV18 and TRBJ2-5, is NAGVMQNPRHLVRRRGQEARLRCSPMKGHSHVYWYRQLPEEGLKFMVYLQKENIIDESGMPKERFSAEFPKEGPSILRIQQVVRGDSAAYFCASSPYQETQYFGPGTRLLVL.

This clone was seen a few times. The chain combines TRBV29-1 with TRBJ2-2; 7 nucleotides match TRBD1. This CDR3 is 14 amino acids long. V trimming: 7 bases; J trimming: 2 bases; junction bases outside the gene matches: 7. Germline lookup yields CDR1 SQVTM and CDR2 ANQGSEA. The CDR3: CSGRDRVNTGELFF. CDR3 nucleotides: TGCAGCGGCCGGGACAGAGTTAACACCGGGGAGCTGTTTTTT.

This chain links TRBV6-5 with TRBJ2-5; D unresolved. Trimming removed 6 bases at V and 2 bases at J, with 10 bases between. Germline V lookup: CDR1 MNHEY, CDR2 SVGAGI. CDR3 length: 13 amino acids. The CDR3 spells CASSPRQQETQYF. CDR3 nucleotides: TGTGCCAGCAGCCCCCGCCAGCAAGAGACCCAGTACTTC.

This clone was seen a few times. The sample has other DNA sequences that encode this CDR3 too. V gene TRBV9 combines with J gene TRBJ2-2, with unresolved D. V lost 0 bases and J 6 bases, leaving 6 bases between the germline ends. This CDR3 has 13 residues. Germline loops: CDR1 SGDLS, CDR2 YYNGEE. The CDR3: CASSVVGSGELFF. CDR3 in DNA: TGTGCCAGCAGCGTAGTTGGGTCCGGGGAGCTGTTTTTT.

The chain employs TRBV19 and TRBJ1-5, with D unclear. Per the germline V gene, CDR1 is LNHDA and CDR2 is SQIVND (reference sequence). The CDR3 totals 14 residues. V lost 4 bases and J lost 0, with 7 bases in between. The CDR3, as DNA: TGTGCCAGTAGTAGAGGATATAGCAATCAGCCCCAGCATTTT. It yields the protein CASSRGYSNQPQHF.

Only a few counts were recorded for this clone. CDR3 coding DNA: TGCGCCAGCACTATTTTGGCCGGTCCCTACGAGCAGTACTTC. Residues: CASTILAGPYEQYF. V and J are TRBV5-1 and TRBJ2-7; the D is unclear. Looked up from germline, CDR1 is SGHRS and CDR2 is YFSETQ. This CDR3 has 14 residues. Trimming left V 6 bases short and J 2 bases short, with 15 bases between.

This clone has more than one count but fewer than ten. The chain combines TRBV28 with TRBJ1-5; 9 bases map to TRBD1. Germline values: CDR1 MDHEN, CDR2 SYDVKM. This CDR3 spans 16 amino acids. The junction had 11 bases not matched to a gene; V was cut back by 6 bases and J by 5 bases. CDR3 protein: CASRSKQGAWDQPQHF. In DNA, the CDR3 is TGTGCCAGCAGGTCTAAACAGGGGGCCTGGGATCAGCCCCAGCATTTT.